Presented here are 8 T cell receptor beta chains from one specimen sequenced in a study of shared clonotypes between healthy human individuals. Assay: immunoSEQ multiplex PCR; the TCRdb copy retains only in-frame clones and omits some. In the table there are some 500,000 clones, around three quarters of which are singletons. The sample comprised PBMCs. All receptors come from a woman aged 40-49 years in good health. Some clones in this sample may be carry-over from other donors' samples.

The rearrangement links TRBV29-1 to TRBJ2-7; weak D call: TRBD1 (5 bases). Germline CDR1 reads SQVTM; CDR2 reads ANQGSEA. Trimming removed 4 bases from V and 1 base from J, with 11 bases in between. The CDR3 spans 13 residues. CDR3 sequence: CSVGRTGSYEQYF. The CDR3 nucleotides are TGCAGCGTTGGTCGAACAGGTTCCTACGAGCAGTACTTC.

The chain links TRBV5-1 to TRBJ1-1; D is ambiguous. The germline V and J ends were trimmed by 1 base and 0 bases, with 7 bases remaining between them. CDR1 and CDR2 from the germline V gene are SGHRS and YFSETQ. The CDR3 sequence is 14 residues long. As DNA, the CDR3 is TGCGCCAGCAGCTTGTTGCCGGTGAACACTGAAGCTTTCTTT. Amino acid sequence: CASSLLPVNTEAFF.

CDR3 in DNA: TGTGCCATCAGTGACATGGGCCCTAGCTCTGGAAACACCATATATTTT. As protein: CAISDMGPSSGNTIYF. The rearrangement joins TRBV10-3 to TRBJ1-3; D is undetermined. The CDR3 is 16 residues long. Trimming pared 3 bases from V and 0 bases from J, leaving 12 bases between. Per germline, CDR1 ENHRY and CDR2 SYGVKD.

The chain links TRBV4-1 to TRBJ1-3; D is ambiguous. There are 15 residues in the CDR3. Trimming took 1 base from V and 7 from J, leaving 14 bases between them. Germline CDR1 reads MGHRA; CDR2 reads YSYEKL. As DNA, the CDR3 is TGCGCCAGCAGCCAAGGGCGAGGATCAAGCAACACCATATATTTT. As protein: CASSQGRGSSNTIYF.

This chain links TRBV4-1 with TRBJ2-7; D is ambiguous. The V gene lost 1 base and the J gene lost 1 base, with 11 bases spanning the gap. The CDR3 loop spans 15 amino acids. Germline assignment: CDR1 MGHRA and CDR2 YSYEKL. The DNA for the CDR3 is TGCGCCAGCAGCCAAGGAGAAGGATCATCCTACGAGCAGTACTTC. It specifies CASSQGEGSSYEQYF.

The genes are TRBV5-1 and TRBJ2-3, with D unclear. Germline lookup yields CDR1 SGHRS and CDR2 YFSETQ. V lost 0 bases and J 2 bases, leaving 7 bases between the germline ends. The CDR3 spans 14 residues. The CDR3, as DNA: TGCGCCAGCAGCTTGGCCAGGCACACAGATACGCAGTATTTT. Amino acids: CASSLARHTDTQYF. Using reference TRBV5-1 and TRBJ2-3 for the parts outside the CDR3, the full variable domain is KAGVTQTPRYLIKTRGQQVTLSCSPISGHRSVSWYQQTPGQGLQFLFEYFSETQRNKGNFPGRFSGRQFSNSRSEMNVSTLELGDSALYLCASSLARHTDTQYFGPGTRLTVL.

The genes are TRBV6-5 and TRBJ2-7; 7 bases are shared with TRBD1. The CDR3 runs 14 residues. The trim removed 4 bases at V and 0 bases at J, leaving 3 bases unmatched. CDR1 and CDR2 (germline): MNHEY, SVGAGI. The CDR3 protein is CASSSQGSSYEQYF. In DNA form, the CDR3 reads TGTGCCAGCAGTTCACAGGGGAGCTCCTACGAGCAGTACTTC.

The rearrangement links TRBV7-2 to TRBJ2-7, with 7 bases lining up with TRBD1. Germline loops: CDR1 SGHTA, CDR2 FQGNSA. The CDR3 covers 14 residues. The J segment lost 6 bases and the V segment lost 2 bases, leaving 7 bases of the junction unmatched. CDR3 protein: CASSLKGQTGEQYF. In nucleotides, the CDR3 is TGTGCCAGCAGCTTAAAGGGACAGACCGGCGAGCAGTACTTC.